Each of the 24 T cell receptor beta chains below was sequenced from the same sample in a study of T cells after yellow fever vaccination. TCRdb redid the calling of the 5' RACE reads with MiXCR, one entry per CDR3 protein. The sample consists of around 310,000 distinct CDR3 sequences, 3% to 4.5% of them appearing once. Material: PBMCs, obtained 5 days after the yellow fever booster vaccination. These receptors were obtained from a man aged 18 to 29 who received the YFV17D yellow fever vaccine.

The chain couples TRBV7-3 to TRBJ2-3, with no clear D. CDR1 and CDR2 from the germline V gene are SGHTA and FQGTGA. Trimming took off 2 bases at V and 5 bases at J, with 11 bases between the two ends. CDR3 size: 14 residues. The CDR3 reads CASSLAAYQDTQYF. The CDR3 coding sequence is TGTGCCAGCAGCTTAGCGGCCTACCAAGATACGCAGTATTTT.

V gene TRBV5-1 combines with J gene TRBJ2-3; perhaps TRBD1 as D (6 bases). Germline-derived CDR1 and CDR2 are SGHRS and YFSETQ. The V end lost 4 bases, the J end lost 2 bases, and 17 bases lay between the germline ends. There are 16 residues in the CDR3. The CDR3 loop reads CASSGGHSYLTDTQYF. DNA for the CDR3: TGCGCCAGCAGCGGGGGACACAGCTACCTCACAGATACGCAGTATTTT.

CDR3 loop: CASSPGLAGGDGKNIQYF. The DNA for the CDR3 is TGTGCCAGCTCCCCGGGACTAGCGGGGGGCGACGGCAAAAACATTCAGTACTTC. The chain links TRBV18 to TRBJ2-4; 15 bases are a match to TRBD2. In germline, CDR1 is KGHSH, CDR2 LQKENI. This CDR3 is 18 amino acids long. The junction had 9 bases not matched to a gene; V was cut back by 6 bases and J by 3 bases.

This clonotype was counted between two and nine times. This rearrangement joins TRBV4-1 to TRBJ1-1; possibly TRBD1 for D (6 bases). CDR3 length equals 17 residues. The ends were cut back, 2 bases at V and 4 bases at J, with 20 bases in the middle. Germline CDR1 reads MGHRA; CDR2 reads YSYEKL. The CDR3 spells CASSQYPPTGLITEAFF. The CDR3 DNA is TGCGCCAGCAGCCAATATCCGCCTACAGGGCTTATCACTGAAGCTTTCTTT.

In this sample, this clonotype turned up many times. The chain has TRBV7-2 and TRBJ2-5; 8 nucleotides line up with TRBD2. Per the germline V gene, CDR1 is SGHTA and CDR2 is FQGNSA. The V gene end was trimmed by 1 base and the J gene end by 5 bases; junction bases not matched to a gene: 3. The CDR3 is 14 amino acids. In DNA form, the CDR3 reads TGTGCCAGCAGCTTAGGACTAGCGAGGGAGACCCAGTACTTC. As protein: CASSLGLARETQYF.

This clonotype appeared many times. The chain is built from TRBV5-5 and TRBJ2-2; D is perhaps TRBD1 (6 bases). The germline V and J ends were trimmed by 2 bases and 6 bases, with 20 bases remaining between them. Germline-derived CDR1 and CDR2 are SGHKS and YYEKEE (reference sequence). There are 17 residues in the CDR3. CDR3 in amino acids: CASSFDRTPRWAGELFF. The CDR3 coding sequence is TGTGCCAGCAGCTTTGACAGGACACCCCGCTGGGCCGGGGAGCTGTTTTTT.

The chain has TRBV18 and TRBJ2-1; D is perhaps TRBD2 (6 bases). Trimming left V 4 bases short and J 7 bases short, with 14 bases between. Germline-derived CDR1 and CDR2 are KGHSH and LQKENI. The CDR3 sequence is 14 residues long. The CDR3 loop reads CASSLRDSENEQFF. DNA of the CDR3: TGTGCCAGCTCACTACGGGACTCCGAGAATGAGCAGTTCTTC.

This clonotype occurred a few times. The chain combines TRBV7-9 with TRBJ2-5; the match to TRBD1 covers 8 bases. Trimming cost V 1 base and J 5 bases; bases outside gene matches: 9. CDR3 length equals 16 residues. The germline V gene has CDR1 SEHNR and CDR2 FQNEAQ (reference sequence). In DNA, the CDR3 is TGTGCCAGCAGCTTAGGTTGGACAGGGTCATCGGAGACCCAGTACTTC. This translates into CASSLGWTGSSETQYF.

This clonotype was seen ten or more times. The chain has TRBV7-8 and TRBJ2-7; possibly TRBD1 for D (6 bases). Germline CDR1 reads SGHVS; CDR2 reads FQNEAQ. With 4 bases removed from V and 0 bases from J, the gap between germline ends came to 13 bases. There are 15 residues in the CDR3. CDR3 in DNA: TGTGCCAGCAGCTCAAACCGGGACACCTCCTACGAGCAGTACTTC. Its protein is CASSSNRDTSYEQYF.

This clonotype appeared a few times. The V and J genes are TRBV5-1 and TRBJ2-2; 12 bases line up with TRBD2. The trim removed 4 bases at V and 6 bases at J, leaving 4 bases unmatched. Germline V gene data show CDR1 as SGHRS and CDR2 as YFSETQ. This CDR3 has 15 residues. CDR3 sequence reads: CASSMTSGGPGELFF. The CDR3 DNA sequence: TGCGCCAGCAGCATGACTAGCGGGGGTCCCGGGGAGCTGTTTTTT.

The V call is TRBV5-1, the J call TRBJ1-3; D possibly corresponds to TRBD1 (6 bases). CDR1 and CDR2 from the germline V gene are SGHRS and YFSETQ. V shed 4 bases and J shed 0 bases, with 14 bases lying between them. The CDR3 is made up of 16 amino acids. The CDR3 is CASSERGQLSGNTIYF. The CDR3 DNA is TGCGCCAGCAGCGAACGAGGACAGCTCTCTGGAAACACCATATATTTT. Supplemented by reference TRBV5-1 and TRBJ1-3, the full variable domain reads KAGVTQTPRYLIKTRGQQVTLSCSPISGHRSVSWYQQTPGQGLQFLFEYFSETQRNKGNFPGRFSGRQFSNSRSEMNVSTLELGDSALYLCASSERGQLSGNTIYFGEGSWLTVV.

The CDR3, as DNA: TGTGCCAGCAGCTGGCAGGGGAACACTGAAGCTTTCTTT. It is translated as CASSWQGNTEAFF. This chain links TRBV7-3 with TRBJ1-1; possible D gene TRBD1, 5 bases. Germline values: CDR1 SGHTA, CDR2 FQGTGA. Trimming removed 4 bases from V and 1 base from J, with 7 bases in between. The CDR3 loop spans 13 amino acids.

The gene calls are TRBV7-8 and TRBJ2-5; D gene ambiguous. The CDR3 length is 13 residues. The V gene lost 3 bases and the J gene lost 3 bases, with 8 bases spanning the gap. The V gene's germline CDR1 is SGHVS and CDR2 FQNEAQ. The CDR3 DNA follows: TGTGCCAGCAGCTTTGGGAAGGAAGAGACCCAGTACTTC. Encoded protein: CASSFGKEETQYF.

This clonotype was observed a few times. The rearrangement uses TRBV28 and TRBJ1-5; no clear D gene. The CDR3 totals 12 residues. Trimming took 8 bases from V and 0 from J, leaving 5 bases between them. Looked up from germline, CDR1 is MDHEN and CDR2 is SYDVKM. The CDR3 region has the DNA TGTGCCAGCGACGGTAGCAATCAGCCCCAGCATTTT. Residues: CASDGSNQPQHF.

Only a few counts were recorded for this clonotype. The rearrangement uses TRBV6-2 or TRBV6-3 and TRBJ2-1; D is ambiguous. Trimming left V 4 bases short and J 4 bases short, with 14 bases between. Germline V gives CDR1 MNHEY, CDR2 SVGEGT. This CDR3 is 15 amino acids long. As DNA, the CDR3 is TGTGCCAGCAGTTTGGCTCCCAAGGGATACAATGAGCAGTTCTTC. Its protein product is CASSLAPKGYNEQFF.

In this sample, this clonotype turned up a few times. The genes are TRBV12-3 or TRBV12-4 and TRBJ1-2; 11 nucleotides match TRBD1. V shed 5 bases and J 4 bases; nucleotides not matched to a gene: 0. The CDR3 runs to 13 residues. The DNA for the CDR3 is TGTGCCAGCAGTGGGACAGGGGGCTATGGCTACACCTTC. The encoded protein is CASSGTGGYGYTF.

This clonotype was observed a few times. The V gene is TRBV5-5, the J gene TRBJ2-1; no definite D call. Per germline, CDR1 SGHKS and CDR2 YYEKEE (reference sequence). V was pared by 5 bases and J by 0 bases, with 9 bases between. This CDR3 is 14 amino acids long. DNA for the CDR3: TGTGCCAGCAGAGGGATGAGCTCCTACAATGAGCAGTTCTTC. It is translated as CASRGMSSYNEQFF.

This clonotype was observed a handful of times. The rearrangement uses TRBV27 and TRBJ2-3; a weak D match, TRBD1 (8 bases). The CDR3 spans 16 residues. Trimming removed 5 bases from V and 4 bases from J, with 19 bases in between. CDR1 and CDR2 from the germline V gene are MNHEY and SMNVEV (reference sequence). The CDR3 reads CASSPLGQGGADTQYF. In nucleotides, the CDR3 is TGTGCCAGCAGTCCCTTAGGACAGGGAGGGGCAGATACGCAGTATTTT.

This clonotype was counted at least ten times. This sequence joins TRBV6-5 and TRBJ2-3, with TRBD2 matching over 7 bases. Germline lookup yields CDR1 MNHEY and CDR2 SVGAGI. This CDR3 has 16 amino acids. V lost 3 bases and J lost 5; bases outside the gene matches: 11. As DNA, the CDR3 is TGTGCCAGCAGTTATCAGGGTGGGAGGGGACGAGATACGCAGTATTTT. Amino acid sequence: CASSYQGGRGRDTQYF.

V and J are TRBV19 and TRBJ1-2; no reliable D call. V shed 4 bases and J shed 6 bases, with 6 bases lying between them. Germline CDR1 LNHDA, CDR2 SQIVND (reference sequence). The CDR3 spans 11 residues. CDR3 in amino acids: CASSTGNGYTF. The DNA of the CDR3 is TGTGCCAGTAGTACTGGGAATGGCTACACCTTC.

This clonotype has only a few counts. The gene calls are TRBV24-1 and TRBJ2-2; D unclear. Germline-derived CDR1 and CDR2 are KGHDR and SFDVKD. CDR3 length: 13 residues. The V and J ends lost 7 bases and 2 bases respectively, with 7 bases between them. CDR3: CATRATNTGELFF. Written as DNA, the CDR3 is TGTGCCACCAGGGCCACAAACACCGGGGAGCTGTTTTTT.

This chain connects TRBV10-2 to TRBJ2-2, with 8 bases identical to TRBD1. The V gene's germline CDR1 is WSHSY and CDR2 SAAADI. This CDR3 contains 16 residues. V lost 4 bases, J lost 1 base, and 5 bases stayed unmatched. CDR3 amino acids: CASSGRGHLNTGELFF. In DNA form, the CDR3 reads TGCGCCAGCAGTGGCAGGGGGCACCTGAACACCGGGGAGCTGTTTTTT.

This clonotype occurred a few times. This rearrangement joins TRBV4-2 to TRBJ2-1; the match to TRBD2 covers 14 bases. CDR3 length equals 15 residues. Germline V gene sequence: CDR1 LGHNA, CDR2 YNFKEQ. V was clipped by 1 base and J by 10 bases; unmatched bases: 3. CDR3 loop: CASSQGLAGGLEQFF. The CDR3 DNA sequence: TGTGCCAGCAGCCAAGGACTAGCGGGGGGGCTCGAGCAGTTCTTC.

This clonotype was seen repeatedly, ten times or more. The chain joins TRBV4-1 to TRBJ2-1, with D possibly being TRBD2 (6 bases). V shed 3 bases and J shed 7 bases, with 25 bases lying between them. In germline, CDR1 is MGHRA, CDR2 YSYEKL. The CDR3 loop spans 18 amino acids. For the CDR3, the DNA is TGCGCCAGCAGCCAGTCTTTACGAGTTGGTGCGGGGCAAAATGAGCAGTTCTTC. Its protein product is CASSQSLRVGAGQNEQFF.